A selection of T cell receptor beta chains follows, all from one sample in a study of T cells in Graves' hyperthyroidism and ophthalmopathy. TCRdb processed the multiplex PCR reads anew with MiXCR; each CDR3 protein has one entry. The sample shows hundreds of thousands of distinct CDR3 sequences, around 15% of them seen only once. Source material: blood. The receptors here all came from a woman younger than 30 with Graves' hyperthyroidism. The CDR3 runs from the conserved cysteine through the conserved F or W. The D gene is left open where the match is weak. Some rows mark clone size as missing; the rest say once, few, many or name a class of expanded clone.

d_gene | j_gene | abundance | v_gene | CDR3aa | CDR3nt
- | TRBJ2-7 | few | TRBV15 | CATSRDMGARSEQYF | TGTGCCACCAGCAGAGATATGGGAGCGAGGAGCGAGCAGTACTTC
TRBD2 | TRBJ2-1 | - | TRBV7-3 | CASSLGGTSVGHEQFF | TGTGCCAGCAGCTTAGGCGGGACTAGCGTTGGTCATGAGCAGTTCTTC
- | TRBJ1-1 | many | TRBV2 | CASSYYNTNTEAFF | TGTGCCAGCAGTTACTACAACACGAACACTGAAGCTTTCTTT
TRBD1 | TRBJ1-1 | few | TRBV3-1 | CASSQDDRLTGTGGFGTEAFF | TGTGCCAGCAGCCAAGACGATAGGCTTACCGGGACAGGGGGATTCGGGACTGAAGCTTTCTTT
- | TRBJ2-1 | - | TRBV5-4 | CASSFRGLQYNEQFF | TGTGCCAGCAGCTTCCGCGGGTTACAGTACAATGAGCAGTTCTTC
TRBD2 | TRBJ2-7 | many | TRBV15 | CATSREASGYEQYF | TGTGCCACCAGCAGAGAGGCTAGCGGGTACGAGCAGTACTTC
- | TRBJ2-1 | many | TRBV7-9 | CASSFAGGNEQFF | TGTGCCAGCAGCTTTGCGGGTGGCAATGAGCAGTTCTTC
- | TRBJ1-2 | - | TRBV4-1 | CASSHFGQKPSYTF | TGCGCCAGCAGCCATTTCGGACAGAAGCCTAGCTACACCTTC
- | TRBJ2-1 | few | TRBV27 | CASRRGYNEQFF | TGTGCCAGCAGGCGGGGCTACAATGAGCAGTTCTTC
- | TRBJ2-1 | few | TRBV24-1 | CATSDGGSLYNEQFF | TGTGCCACCAGTGATGGAGGGTCACTCTACAATGAGCAGTTCTTC
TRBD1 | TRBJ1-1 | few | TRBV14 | CASSPWTGAGNTEAFF | TGTGCCAGCAGTCCCTGGACAGGGGCGGGGAACACTGAAGCTTTCTTT
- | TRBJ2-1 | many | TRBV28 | CASNRGTYNEQFF | TGTGCCAGCAACCGGGGTACCTACAATGAGCAGTTCTTC
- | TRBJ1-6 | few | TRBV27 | CASTRRDANSPLHF | TGTGCCAGCACCCGCCGGGACGCGAATTCACCCCTCCACTTT
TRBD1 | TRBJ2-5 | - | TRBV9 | CASSETGVQETQYF | TGTGCCAGCAGTGAGACAGGGGTCCAAGAGACCCAGTACTTC
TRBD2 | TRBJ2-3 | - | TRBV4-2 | CASIGLAGGGGTDTQYF | TGTGCCAGCATCGGACTAGCGGGAGGGGGAGGCACAGATACGCAGTATTTT
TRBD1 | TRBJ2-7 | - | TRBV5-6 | CASSWGQFSLYEQYF | TGTGCCAGCAGCTGGGGACAGTTCTCCCTCTACGAGCAGTACTTC
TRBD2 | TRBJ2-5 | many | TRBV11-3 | CASSSRLASLKTQYF | TGTGCCAGCAGCTCCAGACTAGCGTCCTTGAAGACCCAGTACTTC
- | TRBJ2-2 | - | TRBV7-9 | CASIGRNTGELFF | TGTGCCAGCATCGGGAGAAACACCGGGGAGCTGTTTTTT
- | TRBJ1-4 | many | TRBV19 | CASSIQNEKLFF | TGTGCCAGTAGTATTCAAAATGAAAAACTGTTTTTT
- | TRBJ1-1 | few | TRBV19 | CASSIDQTANTEAFF | TGTGCCAGTAGTATAGACCAGACAGCGAACACTGAAGCTTTCTTT
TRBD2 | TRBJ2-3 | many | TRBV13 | CATTTSGISDTQYF | TGTGCCACCACGACTAGCGGGATATCAGATACGCAGTATTTT
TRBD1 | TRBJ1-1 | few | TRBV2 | CASSAQGGLGTEAFF | TGTGCCAGCAGCGCACAGGGGGGCTTGGGCACTGAAGCTTTCTTT
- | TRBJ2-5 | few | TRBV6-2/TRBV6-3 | CASSYARGSQWTQYF | TGTGCCAGCAGTTACGCGCGGGGAAGCCAGTGGACCCAGTACTTC
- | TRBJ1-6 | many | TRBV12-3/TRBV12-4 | CASSARGASSYNSPLHF | TGTGCCAGCAGTGCCCGAGGAGCCAGCTCCTATAATTCACCCCTCCACTTT
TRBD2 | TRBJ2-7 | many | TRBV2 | CASEEVAGGPYEQYF | TGTGCCAGCGAGGAAGTAGCGGGAGGGCCCTACGAGCAGTACTTC
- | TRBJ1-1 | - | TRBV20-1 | CSAREGTRWTEAFF | TGCAGTGCTAGAGAAGGTACCAGGTGGACTGAAGCTTTCTTT
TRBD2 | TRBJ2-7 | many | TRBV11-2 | CASSSPGGSYYEQYF | TGTGCCAGCAGCTCTCCAGGCGGGAGTTACTACGAGCAGTACTTC
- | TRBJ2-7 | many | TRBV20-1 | CSAHKTASKEQYF | TGCAGTGCCCATAAGACAGCCTCGAAGGAGCAGTACTTC
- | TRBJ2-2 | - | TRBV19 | CASRWGAGTGELFF | TGTGCCAGTAGATGGGGGGCGGGGACCGGGGAGCTGTTTTTT